Each of the 30 T cell receptor beta chains below was sequenced from the same sample in a study of shared clonotypes between healthy human individuals. The data were produced by immunoSEQ multiplex PCR, yet TCRdb's version contains in-frame clones alone and is incomplete. Found here are roughly 480,000 clones, around 80% of them singletons; the top ten hold approximately 12%. The sample was PBMCs. The source of these receptors is a middle-aged woman in good health. Some clones in this sample may be carry-over from other donors' samples.

A note on this clone: A clone one base away is much larger, so this may be a read error. The chain has TRBV5-1 and TRBJ2-7; D call uncertain. This CDR3 has 13 residues. Per germline, CDR1 SGHRS and CDR2 YFSETQ. CDR3 in amino acids: CASGLEQNYEQYF. The DNA for the CDR3 is TGCGCCAGCGGCTTGGAACAGAACTACGAGCAGTACTTC.

The DNA of the CDR3 is TGTGCCAGCTCCCGGGACACGGGGCATACGCAGTATTTT. Residues: CASSRDTGHTQYF. V usage is TRBV18 and J usage is TRBJ2-3, with a weak D call TRBD1 (6 bases). The V end was cut by 6 bases, the J end by 7 bases, with 14 bases between. Germline V CDR1 and CDR2: KGHSH, LQKENI. CDR3 length: 13 residues.

The chain links TRBV7-3 to TRBJ1-2; 10 positions agree with TRBD1. The CDR3 extends over 15 amino acids. The V and J ends lost 5 bases and 2 bases, in that order; junction bases with no gene match: 5. Germline V lookup: CDR1 SGHTA, CDR2 FQGTGA. Here the CDR3 DNA reads TGTGCCAGCAGCCCGGGACAGGGGTTCAACTATGGCTACACCTTC. Its translation is CASSPGQGFNYGYTF.

J is TRBJ1-5 and V is TRBV28, with 8 bases aligning to TRBD1. This CDR3 has 17 residues. Losses at the gene ends were 6 bases for V and 0 bases for J; bases not matched to a gene: 10. Germline V gene lookup returns CDR1 MDHEN and CDR2 SYDVKM. The CDR3 is CASRSTRQGPSNQPQHF. In DNA form, the CDR3 reads TGTGCCAGCAGATCTACTCGACAGGGGCCTAGCAATCAGCCCCAGCATTTT.

The rearrangement joins TRBV19 to TRBJ2-7; TRBD1 agrees at 10 bases. J lost 0 bases, V lost 0 bases, and 8 bases had no gene match. This CDR3 contains 18 residues. Germline values: CDR1 LNHDA, CDR2 SQIVND (reference sequence). CDR3 residues: CASSIDSGQGRSSYEQYF. CDR3 DNA: TGTGCCAGTAGTATAGACTCGGGACAGGGGCGCTCCTCCTACGAGCAGTACTTC.

Points on this clone: In the same sample, other DNA sequences code for this CDR3. This sequence joins TRBV27 and TRBJ2-3, with 12 bases identical to TRBD2. The ends lost 5 bases at V and 3 bases at J; junction bases unmatched: 6. CDR3 length: 16 residues. Germline V gene lookup returns CDR1 MNHEY and CDR2 SMNVEV (reference sequence). The CDR3 DNA is TGTGCCAGCAGTATGCTAGCGGGGGGGTTAACAGATACGCAGTATTTT. Its translation is CASSMLAGGLTDTQYF.

As for this clone: Additional DNA sequences in this sample encode the identical CDR3. This chain uses TRBV27 with TRBJ2-5; D call uncertain. V was trimmed by 2 bases and J by 5 bases, leaving 3 bases between them. CDR3 length: 11 amino acids. Germline V gene data show CDR1 as MNHEY and CDR2 as SMNVEV (reference sequence). CDR3 loop: CASSLSETQYF. The DNA of the CDR3 is TGTGCCAGCAGTTTAAGTGAGACCCAGTACTTC.

The table lists this clone with many counts. The chain has TRBV5-4 and TRBJ2-5; D is perhaps TRBD2 (5 bases). V was cut by 4 bases and J by 5 bases, with 15 bases left in between. This CDR3 region has 14 residues. Germline CDR1 reads SGHNT; CDR2 reads YYREEE (reference sequence). Written as DNA, the CDR3 is TGTGCCAGCAGCCAAGAGGGAAACGGGGAGACCCAGTACTTC. It codes for CASSQEGNGETQYF.

This clone was found many times. Distinct nucleotide sequences in the sample also encode this CDR3. The CDR3 region has the DNA TGTGCCAGCAGTTACGAGGGCTATAGCAATCAGCCCCAGCATTTT. Its translation is CASSYEGYSNQPQHF. This chain joins TRBV6-6 and TRBJ1-5; D gene uncertain. CDR1 MNHNY and CDR2 SVGAGI come from the germline V gene (reference sequence). The CDR3 consists of 15 residues. V was shortened by 2 bases and J by 0 bases, with 8 bases between the two germline ends.

The J gene is TRBJ2-3, the V gene TRBV6-4; D is unclear. The V gene's germline CDR1 is MRHNA and CDR2 SNTAGT. This CDR3 has 11 residues. V lost 3 bases to trimming and J lost 5 bases, with 3 bases between them. CDR3 DNA sequence: TGTGCCAGCAGTGAGGGAGATACGCAGTATTTT. Protein: CASSEGDTQYF.

This clone was picked up one time. The chain links TRBV4-1 to TRBJ2-7, with TRBD1 matching over 11 bases. The germline V gene has CDR1 MGHRA and CDR2 YSYEKL. The junction had 5 bases not matched to a gene; V was cut back by 3 bases and J by 7 bases. This CDR3 region has 14 residues. Written as DNA, the CDR3 is TGCGCCAGCAGCCAGCCGGGACAGGGGGTAGAGCAGTACTTC. It is translated as CASSQPGQGVEQYF.

The chain has TRBV28 and TRBJ2-7; D may correspond to TRBD1 or TRBD2 (6 bases each). This CDR3 spans 15 amino acids. Trimming pared 8 bases from V and 0 bases from J, leaving 17 bases between. The germline gives CDR1 MDHEN, CDR2 SYDVKM. The CDR3 DNA is TGTGCCAGCCCCCCTTCGCGGGACAACTCCTACGAGCAGTACTTC. Protein: CASPPSRDNSYEQYF. The full variable domain, its missing parts supplied by reference TRBV28 and TRBJ2-7, is DVKVTQSSRYLVKRTGEKVFLECVQDMDHENMFWYRQDPGLGLRLIYFSYDVKMKEKGDIPEGYSVSREKKERFSLILESASTNQTSMYLCASPPSRDNSYEQYFGPGTRLTVT.

The genes are TRBV10-3 and TRBJ2-7; TRBD1 might be the D (5 bases). In germline, CDR1 is ENHRY, CDR2 SYGVKD. The CDR3 extends over 13 amino acids. Deletions cut 11 bases from V and 2 bases from J, with 16 bases between. CDR3 in DNA: TGTGCCGCCCTCAGCGACAGAACCTACGAGCAGTACTTC. It is translated as CAALSDRTYEQYF.

The V and J genes are TRBV11-2 and TRBJ2-1; 7 bases are a match to TRBD1. The CDR3 covers 13 residues. J was trimmed by 3 bases and V by 6 bases; bases with no gene match: 2. Germline V CDR1 and CDR2: SGHAT, FQNNGV. CDR3 amino acids: CASSRTGYNEQFF. The CDR3 DNA follows: TGTGCCAGCAGTCGGACAGGCTACAATGAGCAGTTCTTC.

The rearrangement joins TRBV7-2 to TRBJ2-7; 10 bases fit TRBD2. Germline CDR1 and CDR2: SGHTA and FQGNSA. CDR3 length: 15 residues. With V trimmed by 5 bases and J by 9 bases, 13 bases remained unmatched. CDR3 DNA: TGTGCCAGCAGCCCAAGGGGACTAGCGTCGAACCCGCAGTACTTC. It specifies CASSPRGLASNPQYF.

The chain joins TRBV7-8 to TRBJ2-6; 8 bases are a match to TRBD2. This CDR3 comprises 20 residues. V was pared by 1 base and J by 0 bases, with 11 bases of the junction left unmatched. Germline V gene data show CDR1 as SGHVS and CDR2 as FQNEAQ. The DNA of the CDR3 is TGTGCCAGCAGCTTAGGCCCAAAAGCGGGAGTGTCCTCTGGGGCCAACGTCCTGACTTTC. Encoded protein: CASSLGPKAGVSSGANVLTF.

DNA of the CDR3: TGTGCGATCCGTAGCAGGGGAGGACACAATGAGCAGTTCTTC. The encoded protein is CAIRSRGGHNEQFF. The chain combines TRBV28 with TRBJ2-1; D could derive from TRBD1 or TRBD2 (6 bases each). The CDR3 contains 14 residues. Germline V CDR1 and CDR2: MDHEN, SYDVKM.

The chain is built from TRBV28 and TRBJ2-7, with 10 positions matching TRBD2. V was pared by 5 bases and J by 3 bases, with 7 bases of the junction left unmatched. The CDR3 is 15 residues long. Germline assignment: CDR1 MDHEN and CDR2 SYDVKM. The CDR3 DNA is TGTGCCAGCAGTATCGGGACTAGCGAGGGCTACGAGCAGTACTTC. Its protein product is CASSIGTSEGYEQYF. The full variable domain, with the rest looked up from reference TRBV28 and TRBJ2-7, is DVKVTQSSRYLVKRTGEKVFLECVQDMDHENMFWYRQDPGLGLRLIYFSYDVKMKEKGDIPEGYSVSREKKERFSLILESASTNQTSMYLCASSIGTSEGYEQYFGPGTRLTVT.

Details on this clone: The junction and the germline gene differ at one end; a read error may be behind it. The rearrangement links TRBV7-7 to TRBJ2-5; tentative D call: TRBD1 (6 bases). The CDR3 contains 15 residues. The germline V gene encodes CDR1 SSHAT and CDR2 FNYEAQ (reference sequence). The CDR3 sequence: CASSLALGAQETQYF. CDR3 bases: TGTGCTAGCAGCTTAGCCCTGGGGGCGCAAGAGACCCAGTACTTC.

The V call is TRBV11-2, the J call TRBJ2-1; TRBD2 aligns across 11 bases. Looked up from germline, CDR1 is SGHAT and CDR2 is FQNNGV. V shed 0 bases and J 7 bases; nucleotides not matched to a gene: 8. The CDR3 spans 17 residues. CDR3 residues: CASSLEASGRLTNEQFF. CDR3 in DNA: TGTGCCAGCAGCTTAGAGGCTAGCGGGAGGCTCACGAATGAGCAGTTCTTC.

The chain has TRBV7-3 and TRBJ2-1; D tentatively fits TRBD1 or TRBD2 (6 bases each). Deletions cut 5 bases from V and 9 bases from J, with 11 bases between. This CDR3 comprises 12 residues. CDR1 is SGHTA and CDR2 is FQGTGA in the germline V gene. This chain's CDR3 is CASSTGGGEQFF. Written as DNA, the CDR3 is TGTGCCAGCAGCACCGGAGGGGGTGAGCAGTTCTTC.

The chain recombines TRBV7-3 with TRBJ2-2; maybe TRBD2 (5 bases). This CDR3 has 16 amino acids. The ends were cut back, 5 bases at V and 3 bases at J, with 16 bases in the middle. The V gene's germline CDR1 is SGHTA and CDR2 FQGTGA. The CDR3 bases are TGTGCCAGCAGCCCCGACCCCGGACTCCACACCGGGGAGCTGTTTTTT. Amino acids: CASSPDPGLHTGELFF.

This clone was seen once. V is TRBV7-5 and J is TRBJ2-7. TRBV7-5 is a listed pseudogene. CDR3 length: 11 amino acids. CDR3 sequence reads: CVRSLAYEQYF. The CDR3 DNA sequence: TGTGTCAGAAGCTTAGCCTACGAGCAGTACTTC.

This clone was counted between two and nine times. This chain connects TRBV7-9 to TRBJ2-1; D is ambiguous. Trimming took 6 bases from V and 7 from J, leaving 13 bases between them. CDR3 length equals 13 residues. CDR1 SEHNR and CDR2 FQNEAQ come from the germline V gene (reference sequence). In nucleotides, the CDR3 is TGTGCCAGCAGACTTAGCCCCGTTAATGAGCAGTTCTTC. Its protein product is CASRLSPVNEQFF. Full variable domain (outside the CDR3, taken from reference TRBV7-9 and TRBJ2-1): DTGVSQNPRHKITKRGQNVTFRCDPISEHNRLYWYRQTLGQGPEFLTYFQNEAQLEKSRLLSDRFSAERPKGSFSTLEIQRTEQGDSAMYLCASRLSPVNEQFFGPGTRLTVL.

V and J are TRBV27 and TRBJ2-1; 9 bases align to TRBD2. Germline V gene lookup returns CDR1 MNHEY and CDR2 SMNVEV (reference sequence). Trimming cost V 1 base and J 8 bases; bases outside gene matches: 3. The CDR3 runs 14 residues. The CDR3 nucleotides read TGTGCCAGCAGTTTATATTGGACTAGCGATGAGCAGTTCTTC. It translates to CASSLYWTSDEQFF.

The chain joins TRBV18 to TRBJ2-3; D may be TRBD2 (5 bases). The germline V gene has CDR1 KGHSH and CDR2 LQKENI. Trimming took 3 bases from V and 2 from J, leaving 6 bases between them. CDR3 length: 13 residues. The CDR3 loop reads CASSPGNTDTQYF. The CDR3 DNA is TGTGCCAGCTCACCCGGGAACACAGATACGCAGTATTTT.

This clone came up once. The chain employs TRBV29-1 and TRBJ2-5; 7 bases agree with TRBD1. The CDR3 contains 14 residues. Germline V gene sequence: CDR1 SQVTM, CDR2 ANQGSEA. V was clipped by 5 bases and J by 5 bases; unmatched bases: 11. The CDR3 DNA reads as TGCAGCGTTCGTGGCAGGGGGATCTGGGAGACCCAGTACTTC. It codes for CSVRGRGIWETQYF.

This clone was observed a few times. The rearrangement uses TRBV28 and TRBJ1-1; weak D call: TRBD1 (6 bases). V dropped 6 bases and J dropped 1 base, with 18 bases sitting between them. Germline V gene data show CDR1 as MDHEN and CDR2 as SYDVKM. The CDR3 is made up of 16 amino acids. The CDR3 sequence: CASSNPPGQKNTEAFF. In DNA, the CDR3 is TGTGCCAGCAGCAATCCGCCAGGACAGAAGAACACTGAAGCTTTCTTT.

The chain joins TRBV27 to TRBJ1-2; possibly TRBD1 for D (5 bases). CDR1 is MNHEY, CDR2 SMNVEV, per germline (reference sequence). The CDR3 is made up of 14 amino acids. V was cut by 2 bases and J by 4 bases, with 11 bases left in between. The CDR3 DNA is TGTGCCAGCAGTTTAAGTCAGGGCGGCTATGGCTACACCTTC. Translated, it gives CASSLSQGGYGYTF.

A remark on this clone: The sample carries other DNA sequences with the same CDR3. The V gene is TRBV9, the J gene TRBJ2-1; 7 bases map to TRBD2. The trim removed 0 bases at V and 0 bases at J, leaving 3 bases unmatched. The CDR3 runs to 16 residues. CDR1 is SGDLS and CDR2 is YYNGEE in the germline V gene. The chain's CDR3 is CASSVDGGSSYNEQFF. CDR3 sequence (DNA): TGTGCCAGCAGCGTAGATGGCGGGAGCTCCTACAATGAGCAGTTCTTC.